Below, 17 T cell receptor beta chains from the same sample are listed, as sequenced in a study of glioma-infiltrating T cells after dendritic cell vaccination. Assay: immunoSEQ multiplex PCR; the TCRdb copy retains only in-frame clones and omits some. The sample holds some 91,000 clones; roughly four fifths are singletons and the top ten take roughly 2.1%. The time point: after dendritic cell vaccination, including at tumor progression/relapse. The specimen comprised blood, sampled after dendritic cell vaccination. These receptors came from a human donor with glioblastoma.

The CDR3 reads CASNPGEGQNYGYTF. The CDR3 nucleotides read TGTGCCAGCAACCCAGGGGAGGGGCAGAACTATGGCTACACCTTC. This chain joins TRBV6-1 and TRBJ1-2, with D possibly matching TRBD1 (6 bases). Per the germline V gene, CDR1 is MNHNS and CDR2 is SASEGT. Trimming cost V 7 bases and J 2 bases, with 17 bases left between them. The CDR3 has 15 amino acids.

This clone appeared a single time. This chain connects TRBV7-2 to TRBJ2-3; no reliable D call. CDR3 length: 13 residues. Deletions cut 4 bases from V and 4 bases from J, with 9 bases between. Germline V gene lookup returns CDR1 SGHTA and CDR2 FQGNSA. In nucleotides, the CDR3 is TGTGCCAGCAGCTGGGCAGGCTCAGATACGCAGTATTTT. Amino acid sequence: CASSWAGSDTQYF. The full variable domain, with the rest looked up from reference TRBV7-2 and TRBJ2-3, is GAGVSQSPSNKVTEKGKDVELRCDPISGHTALYWYRQSLGQGLEFLIYFQGNSAPDKSGLPSDRFSAERTGGSVSTLTIQRTQQEDSAVYLCASSWAGSDTQYFGPGTRLTVL.

This rearrangement joins TRBV9 to TRBJ2-6; D remains unclear. The CDR3 length is 16 residues. The germline V gene has CDR1 SGDLS and CDR2 YYNGEE. V was trimmed by 4 bases and J by 0 bases, leaving 11 bases between them. CDR3: CASSQLSLSGANVLTF. CDR3 coding DNA: TGTGCCAGCAGCCAACTGAGCCTCTCTGGGGCCAACGTCCTGACTTTC.

V is TRBV10-1 and J is TRBJ2-3; D is perhaps TRBD1 (7 bases). Germline values: CDR1 WNHNN, CDR2 SYGVQD (reference sequence). The V end was cut by 5 bases, the J end by 1 base, with 13 bases between. CDR3 length equals 15 residues. CDR3 sequence reads: CASSKQGTGTDTQYF. As DNA, the CDR3 is TGCGCCAGCAGTAAACAGGGGACTGGCACAGATACGCAGTATTTT.

The rearrangement links TRBV2 to TRBJ1-2; 9 bases map to TRBD1. Unmatched junction bases numbered 9, after V lost 8 bases and J lost 8 bases. Germline CDR1 and CDR2: SNHLY and FYNNEI. The CDR3 is 13 amino acids. The CDR3 reads CASLPGTGIGYTF. For the CDR3, the DNA is TGTGCCAGCTTACCCGGGACAGGGATAGGCTACACCTTC.

The chain carries TRBV6-1 and TRBJ2-7, with 9 bases aligning to TRBD1. Germline values: CDR1 MNHNS, CDR2 SASEGT. V lost 4 bases, J lost 7 bases, and 5 bases stayed unmatched. The CDR3 totals 13 residues. CDR3 in DNA: TGTGCCAGCAGTGGGGACAGGGTGGGTGAGCAGTACGTC. This sequence encodes CASSGDRVGEQYV.

V gene TRBV25-1 combines with J gene TRBJ1-5, with D unclear. The germline CDR1 and CDR2 sequences are MGHDK and SYGVNS. This CDR3 contains 14 residues. V was trimmed by 6 bases and J by 5 bases, leaving 14 bases between them. DNA for the CDR3: TGTGCCAGCAGCCTGGACGGAGGACATCAGCCCCAGCATTTT. It codes for CASSLDGGHQPQHF.

This clone was seen a single time. Other nucleotide sequences from this sample produce the same CDR3. V and J are TRBV12-5 and TRBJ2-3; 11 nucleotides agree with TRBD1. Germline loops: CDR1 LGHNT, CDR2 FRNRAP. The J segment lost 0 bases and the V segment lost 5 bases, leaving 4 bases of the junction unmatched. The CDR3 runs 16 residues. The CDR3: CASGTGTGGSTDTQYF. The CDR3 nucleotides read TGTGCTAGTGGTACAGGGACAGGGGGTAGCACAGATACGCAGTATTTT. Full variable domain (missing parts from reference TRBV12-5 and TRBJ2-3): DARVTQTPRHKVTEMGQEVTMRCQPILGHNTVFWYRQTMMQGLELLAYFRNRAPLDDSGMPKDRFSAEMPDATLATLKIQPSEPRDSAVYFCASGTGTGGSTDTQYFGPGTRLTVL.

The CDR3 protein is CASSEGANTGELFF. DNA for the CDR3: TGCGCCAGCAGCGAGGGCGCGAACACCGGGGAGCTGTTTTTT. The V and J genes are TRBV5-1 and TRBJ2-2; tentatively, D is TRBD2 (5 bases). The length of the CDR3 is 14 residues. Trimming stripped 4 bases from V and 0 bases from J, with 7 bases between. Germline CDR1 is SGHRS and CDR2 is YFSETQ.

V and J are TRBV2 and TRBJ1-1; D gene ambiguous. Deletions cut 8 bases from V and 2 bases from J, with 9 bases between. The CDR3 sequence is 12 residues long. In germline, CDR1 is SNHLY, CDR2 FYNNEI. The CDR3 DNA reads as TGTGCCAGCCAGGCGGGTAACACTGAAGCTTTCTTT. It translates to CASQAGNTEAFF.

This clone was seen only a few times. This chain connects TRBV10-3 to TRBJ2-1; 8 bases match TRBD2. The CDR3 length is 15 residues. The germline gives CDR1 ENHRY, CDR2 SYGVKD. V lost 2 bases, J lost 6 bases, and 6 bases stayed unmatched. Here the CDR3 DNA reads TGTGCCATCAGTGAGCTATCGGGAGGGAGCAATGAGCAGTTCTTC. This translates into CAISELSGGSNEQFF.

The genes are TRBV6-5 and TRBJ2-1, with a tentative D call TRBD1 (6 bases). CDR1 is MNHEY and CDR2 is SVGAGI in the germline V gene. The CDR3 has 14 residues. V lost 6 bases to trimming and J lost 5 bases, with 14 bases between them. CDR3 sequence reads: CASSRGQTNNEQFF. The CDR3, as DNA: TGTGCCAGCAGCCGGGGACAAACGAACAATGAGCAGTTCTTC.

The chain combines TRBV9 with TRBJ2-7; 10 nucleotides agree with TRBD1. Germline V gives CDR1 SGDLS, CDR2 YYNGEE. This CDR3 is 14 amino acids long. V shed 6 bases, J shed 0 bases, and the junction held 3 bases outside the gene matches. As DNA, the CDR3 is TGTGCCAGCACTCGGACAGGGGGCTCCTACGAGCAGTACTTC. Translating it yields CASTRTGGSYEQYF.

This clone was picked up a small number of times. For the CDR3, the DNA is TGTGCCAGCAGCTTGCGTACAGATGGAAACACCATATATTTT. Protein: CASSLRTDGNTIYF. This chain joins TRBV5-4 and TRBJ1-3; D unresolved. V lost 1 base and J lost 3, with 8 bases in between. Germline V gives CDR1 SGHNT, CDR2 YYREEE (reference sequence). CDR3 length: 14 residues.

The CDR3 spells CASSVVGGQGETQYF. The CDR3 DNA sequence: TGTGCCAGCAGCGTAGTGGGGGGGCAAGGGGAGACCCAGTACTTC. V gene TRBV9 combines with J gene TRBJ2-5; tentatively, D is TRBD2 (7 bases). The CDR3 sequence is 15 residues long. The germline V gene has CDR1 SGDLS and CDR2 YYNGEE. The V gene lost 0 bases and the J gene lost 5 bases, with 14 bases spanning the gap.

V gene TRBV7-9 combines with J gene TRBJ2-1; 10 nucleotides align to TRBD2. The CDR3 loop spans 15 amino acids. Germline values: CDR1 SEHNR, CDR2 FQNEAQ (reference sequence). The ends lost 5 bases at V and 7 bases at J; junction bases unmatched: 8. CDR3 bases: TGTGCCAGCAGCCTTGGGCTAGCGGGAGTAAATGAGCAGTTCTTC. This gives the protein CASSLGLAGVNEQFF.

The rearrangement uses TRBV10-3 and TRBJ2-2; TRBD2 agrees at 10 bases. This CDR3 is built from 17 residues. Germline CDR1 and CDR2: ENHRY and SYGVKD. V dropped 4 bases and J dropped 5; count of bases not matched to a gene: 10. CDR3 protein: CAISGGSSGSGTGELFF. CDR3 in DNA: TGTGCCATCAGTGGGGGATCTAGCGGGAGTGGGACCGGGGAGCTGTTTTTT.